A single sample gave rise to the 21 T cell receptor beta chains below, sequenced in a study of T cell responses to AZD1222 COVID-19 vaccine. Measured with immunoSEQ multiplex PCR; TCRdb has only the in-frame clones, and not every one. The table has tens of thousands of clones, approximately 92% seen once. The sample consisted of peripheral blood, taken 28 days after the second AZD1222 dose. All receptors come from an adult who received the AZD1222 COVID-19 vaccine.

This clone is a singleton in its sample. The chain links TRBV2 to TRBJ2-1; TRBD1 matches at 9 bases. The V gene end was trimmed by 7 bases and the J gene end by 2 bases; junction bases not matched to a gene: 9. In germline, CDR1 is SNHLY, CDR2 FYNNEI. This CDR3 comprises 16 residues. The CDR3 spells CASKKDRGGTYNEQFF. CDR3 nucleotide sequence: TGTGCCAGCAAGAAGGACAGGGGTGGTACCTACAATGAGCAGTTCTTC.

This rearrangement joins TRBV6-5 to TRBJ1-1, with 11 nucleotides matching TRBD1. V dropped 8 bases and J dropped 1; count of bases not matched to a gene: 3. The CDR3 consists of 14 residues. Germline loops: CDR1 MNHEY, CDR2 SVGAGI. The CDR3 protein is CASRTGGRNTEAFF. The CDR3, as DNA: TGTGCCAGCCGGACAGGGGGCAGGAACACTGAAGCTTTCTTT.

The gene calls are TRBV6-6 and TRBJ2-7; unclear D gene. The CDR3 is 13 amino acids. V gave up 0 bases and J gave up 4 bases, with 7 bases separating them. CDR1 and CDR2 from the germline V gene are MNHNY and SVGAGI (reference sequence). The chain's CDR3 is CASSYSDRYEQYF. The CDR3 DNA reads TGTGCCAGCAGTTACTCCGATAGGTACGAGCAGTACTTC.

CDR3 sequence reads: CATTGVYNEQFF. DNA for the CDR3: TGTGCCACTACAGGGGTCTACAATGAGCAGTTCTTC. The rearrangement joins TRBV15 to TRBJ2-1; 7 positions match TRBD1. The germline V gene has CDR1 LNHNV and CDR2 YYDKDF (reference sequence). V was clipped by 9 bases and J by 3 bases; unmatched bases: 2. This CDR3 comprises 12 residues. The full variable domain, rest sourced from reference TRBV15 and TRBJ2-1, is DAMVIQNPRYQVTQFGKPVTLSCSQTLNHNVMYWYQQKSSQAPKLLFHYYDKDFNNEADTPDNFQSRRPNTSFCFLDIRSPGLGDTAMYLCATTGVYNEQFFGPGTRLTVL.

The V call is TRBV7-9, the J call TRBJ2-1, with D possibly matching TRBD2 (5 bases). This CDR3 is built from 13 residues. The V gene's germline CDR1 is SEHNR and CDR2 FQNEAQ (reference sequence). The V end lost 3 bases, the J end lost 8 bases, and 11 bases lay between the germline ends. The CDR3 bases are TGTGCCAGCAGCTTTCCGGACGGGGATGAGCAGTTCTTC. Amino acid sequence: CASSFPDGDEQFF.

This sequence joins TRBV5-1 and TRBJ2-5, with D possibly called TRBD1 or TRBD2 (6 bases each). Trimming took off 1 base at V and 5 bases at J, with 9 bases between the two ends. CDR3 length: 13 amino acids. In germline, CDR1 is SGHRS, CDR2 YFSETQ. The CDR3 bases are TGCGCCAGCAGCTTGCTAGGGGGGGAGACCCAGTACTTC. It encodes CASSLLGGETQYF.

This sequence joins TRBV30 and TRBJ2-2; D is uncertain. Trimming stripped 0 bases from V and 6 bases from J, with 5 bases between. There are 12 residues in the CDR3. Germline CDR1 is GTSNPN and CDR2 is SVGIG (reference sequence). The CDR3 here is CAWSVGPGELFF. DNA of the CDR3: TGTGCCTGGAGTGTCGGTCCCGGGGAGCTGTTTTTT.

The chain carries TRBV4-1 and TRBJ2-5, with D perhaps TRBD1 or TRBD2 (6 bases each). The germline V gene has CDR1 MGHRA and CDR2 YSYEKL. This CDR3 has 15 residues. Trimming left V 0 bases short and J 0 bases short, with 8 bases between. The CDR3 sequence is CASSQERGDQETQYF. CDR3 nucleotide sequence: TGCGCCAGCAGCCAAGAAAGGGGGGACCAAGAGACCCAGTACTTC.

The V gene is TRBV5-6, the J gene TRBJ1-5, with D uncertain. The CDR3 consists of 14 residues. Trimming pared 1 base from V and 3 bases from J, leaving 8 bases between. CDR1 is SGHDT, CDR2 YYEEEE, per germline. The DNA for the CDR3 is TGTGCCAGCAGCTTGCGGCCATCCAATCAGCCCCAGCATTTT. This sequence encodes CASSLRPSNQPQHF.

The chain carries TRBV12-5 and TRBJ2-1; D might be TRBD1 (6 bases). The CDR3 has 12 residues. Germline V gene lookup returns CDR1 LGHNT and CDR2 FRNRAP. Trimming removed 5 bases from V and 9 bases from J, with 11 bases in between. CDR3 region: CASGPRGGEQFF. The CDR3 DNA sequence: TGTGCTAGTGGTCCGCGAGGGGGTGAGCAGTTCTTC.

The V and J genes are TRBV19 and TRBJ1-2, with 7 nucleotides matching TRBD1. CDR3 size: 14 residues. With 3 bases clipped from V and 6 bases from J, the junction kept 7 bases outside the gene matches. Germline CDR1 and CDR2: LNHDA and SQIVND (reference sequence). The CDR3 region is CASSIGQVRDGYTF. In nucleotides, the CDR3 is TGTGCCAGTAGTATCGGACAGGTGCGAGATGGCTACACCTTC.

The J gene is TRBJ2-2, the V gene TRBV2; D remains ambiguous. Germline-derived CDR1 and CDR2 are SNHLY and FYNNEI. This CDR3 has 13 amino acids. V shed 8 bases and J shed 6 bases, with 13 bases lying between them. The CDR3 sequence is CASFSVNAGELFF. CDR3 nucleotide sequence: TGTGCCAGCTTCTCCGTTAATGCCGGGGAGCTGTTTTTT. Based on the CDR3 plus reference TRBV2 and TRBJ2-2, the full variable domain is EPEVTQTPSHQVTQMGQEVILRCVPISNHLYFYWYRQILGQKVEFLVSFYNNEISEKSEIFDDQFSVERPDGSNFTLKIRSTKLEDSAMYFCASFSVNAGELFFGEGSRLTVL.

The rearrangement joins TRBV5-1 to TRBJ1-3, with D unresolved. Germline-derived CDR1 and CDR2 are SGHRS and YFSETQ. Trimming took off 4 bases at V and 2 bases at J, with 13 bases between the two ends. This CDR3 has 15 residues. CDR3 protein: CASSPGRMTGNTIYF. CDR3 coding DNA: TGCGCCAGCAGCCCAGGACGGATGACTGGAAACACCATATATTTT.

The rearrangement links TRBV28 to TRBJ1-6, with 10 bases identical to TRBD1. With V trimmed by 6 bases and J by 7 bases, 3 bases remained unmatched. Germline V gene sequence: CDR1 MDHEN, CDR2 SYDVKM. There are 14 residues in the CDR3. CDR3 region: CASRSGQGNSPLHF. As DNA, the CDR3 is TGTGCCAGCAGGTCGGGACAGGGGAATTCACCCCTCCACTTT.

This clone was counted once. This sequence joins TRBV19 and TRBJ2-2; D uncertain. Germline V gene data show CDR1 as LNHDA and CDR2 as SQIVND (reference sequence). Trimming took off 6 bases at V and 5 bases at J, with 10 bases between the two ends. The CDR3 spans 13 residues. This CDR3 reads CASSPTGTGELFF. The CDR3 DNA reads as TGTGCCAGTAGCCCGACCGGGACCGGGGAGCTGTTTTTT.

This CDR3 reads CASSILGGAVEAFF. CDR3 in DNA: TGCGCCAGCAGCATCCTCGGGGGGGCAGTTGAAGCTTTCTTT. This chain connects TRBV5-1 to TRBJ1-1; maybe TRBD1 (6 bases). Trimming shortened V by 4 bases and J by 7 bases, and 17 bases separated the two germline ends. Per the germline V gene, CDR1 is SGHRS and CDR2 is YFSETQ. The CDR3 consists of 14 residues. Combining the CDR3 with reference TRBV5-1 and TRBJ1-1 gives the whole variable domain KAGVTQTPRYLIKTRGQQVTLSCSPISGHRSVSWYQQTPGQGLQFLFEYFSETQRNKGNFPGRFSGRQFSNSRSEMNVSTLELGDSALYLCASSILGGAVEAFFGQGTRLTVV.

This chain uses TRBV5-4 with TRBJ2-1; D may correspond to TRBD1 or TRBD2 (6 bases each). This CDR3 spans 17 amino acids. CDR1 is SGHNT and CDR2 is YYREEE in the germline V gene (reference sequence). V lost 0 bases and J lost 4, with 17 bases in between. The CDR3 sequence is CASSLGQGGGGYNEQFF. DNA for the CDR3: TGTGCCAGCAGCTTGGGTCAAGGCGGAGGGGGATACAATGAGCAGTTCTTC.

This rearrangement joins TRBV5-1 to TRBJ1-3; D is possibly TRBD1 (5 bases). V was trimmed by 1 base and J by 0 bases, leaving 11 bases between them. CDR3 length equals 16 residues. Germline assignment: CDR1 SGHRS and CDR2 YFSETQ. The CDR3 reads CASSLRSGSSGNTIYF. The CDR3 DNA follows: TGCGCCAGCAGCTTGCGCTCAGGGAGCTCTGGAAACACCATATATTTT.

The table lists this clone with a count of one. DNA of the CDR3: TGCGCCAGCAGCCAACCCAAGACAGGGGGCTCCTACAATGAGCAGTTCTTC. It translates to CASSQPKTGGSYNEQFF. The V gene is TRBV4-1, the J gene TRBJ2-1; TRBD1 agrees at 9 bases. Germline lookup yields CDR1 MGHRA and CDR2 YSYEKL. Trimming removed 2 bases from V and 0 bases from J; junction bases left unmatched: 5. The CDR3 has 17 residues.

V and J are TRBV9 and TRBJ1-1; maybe TRBD1 (5 bases). CDR1 SGDLS and CDR2 YYNGEE come from the germline V gene. V was shortened by 3 bases and J by 1 base, with 7 bases between the two germline ends. This CDR3 contains 13 residues. CDR3 residues: CASSEGPNTEAFF. The DNA for the CDR3 is TGTGCCAGCAGCGAGGGACCGAACACTGAAGCTTTCTTT.

The DNA for the CDR3 is TGTGCCTGGAGTGCCCCTGGCACGCAGTATTTT. Translated: CAWSAPGTQYF. The chain is built from TRBV30 and TRBJ2-3; D gene unclear. Germline values: CDR1 GTSNPN, CDR2 SVGIG (reference sequence). V shed 1 base and J shed 9 bases, with 8 bases lying between them. The CDR3 contains 11 residues.